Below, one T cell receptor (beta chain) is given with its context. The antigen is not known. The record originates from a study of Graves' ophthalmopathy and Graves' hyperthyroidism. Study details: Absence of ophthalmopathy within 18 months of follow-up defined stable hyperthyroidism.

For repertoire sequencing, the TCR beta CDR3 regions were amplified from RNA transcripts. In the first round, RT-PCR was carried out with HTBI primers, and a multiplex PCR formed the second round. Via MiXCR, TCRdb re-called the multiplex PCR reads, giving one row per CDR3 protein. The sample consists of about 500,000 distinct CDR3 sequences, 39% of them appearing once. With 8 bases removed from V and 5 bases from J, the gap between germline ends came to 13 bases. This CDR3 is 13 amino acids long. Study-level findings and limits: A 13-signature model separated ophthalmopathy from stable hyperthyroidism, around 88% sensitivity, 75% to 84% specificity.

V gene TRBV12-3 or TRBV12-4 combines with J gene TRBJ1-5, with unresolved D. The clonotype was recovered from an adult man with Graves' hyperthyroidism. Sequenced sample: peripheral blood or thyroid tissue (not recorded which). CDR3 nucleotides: TGTGCCAGCTCACCCAATCCAGATCAGCCCCAGCATTTT. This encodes CASSPNPDQPQHF.